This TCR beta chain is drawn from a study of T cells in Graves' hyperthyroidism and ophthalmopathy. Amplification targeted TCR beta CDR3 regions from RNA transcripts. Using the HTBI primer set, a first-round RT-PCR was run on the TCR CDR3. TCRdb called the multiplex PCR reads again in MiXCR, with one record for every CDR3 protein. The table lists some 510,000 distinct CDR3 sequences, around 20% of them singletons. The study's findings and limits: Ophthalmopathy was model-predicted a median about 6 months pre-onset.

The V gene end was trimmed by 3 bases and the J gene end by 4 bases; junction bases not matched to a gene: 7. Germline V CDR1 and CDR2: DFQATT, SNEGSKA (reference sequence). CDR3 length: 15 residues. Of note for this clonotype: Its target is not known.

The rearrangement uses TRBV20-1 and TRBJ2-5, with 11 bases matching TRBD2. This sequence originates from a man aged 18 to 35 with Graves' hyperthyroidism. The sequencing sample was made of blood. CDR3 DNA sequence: TGCAGTGCTAGTGATCTAGCGGGAGGTTTAGAGACCCAGTACTTC. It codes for CSASDLAGGLETQYF.